The 12 T cell receptor beta chains in this list originate from one sample, sequenced in a study of blood T cell repertoires in COVID-19. Only in-frame clones appear in the TCRdb table, and some are missing; sequencing was by immunoSEQ multiplex PCR. The sample consists of about 140,000 clones, approximately 87% of them appearing once. The sequenced material came from PBMCs or T cells enriched from blood (not recorded which). Receptors originate from a man between 50 and 59 years old in a cohort exposed to, infected with or recovered from COVID-19 (not recorded which).

The rearrangement links TRBV5-1 to TRBJ1-6, with D possibly TRBD1 on 5 matching bases. This CDR3 spans 13 amino acids. The germline V gene has CDR1 SGHRS and CDR2 YFSETQ. Trimming cost V 5 bases and J 7 bases, with 10 bases left between them. The CDR3 sequence: CASSDSANSPLHF. CDR3 DNA: TGCGCCAGCAGTGACAGCGCCAATTCACCCCTCCACTTT.

V gene TRBV28 combines with J gene TRBJ1-5; 9 bases match TRBD1. V was pared by 4 bases and J by 7 bases, with 8 bases of the junction left unmatched. The V gene's germline CDR1 is MDHEN and CDR2 SYDVKM. This CDR3 spans 15 amino acids. The CDR3 reads CASSYGQGFRQPQHF. In DNA, the CDR3 is TGTGCCAGCAGTTATGGACAGGGGTTTAGACAGCCCCAGCATTTT.

This clone was observed a few times. The chain has TRBV5-4 and TRBJ1-6; 11 positions match TRBD1. CDR1 SGHNT and CDR2 YYREEE come from the germline V gene (reference sequence). CDR3 length: 14 residues. V lost 4 bases, J lost 8 bases, and 2 bases stayed unmatched. CDR3 in amino acids: CASSGGQGDSPLHF. CDR3 sequence (DNA): TGTGCCAGCAGCGGGGGACAGGGGGATTCACCCCTCCACTTT. The whole variable domain, filled in from reference TRBV5-4 and TRBJ1-6, reads ETGVTQSPTHLIKTRGQQVTLRCSSQSGHNTVSWYQQALGQGPQFIFQYYREEENGRGNFPPRFSGLQFPNYSSELNVNALELDDSALYLCASSGGQGDSPLHFGNGTRLTVT.

This chain connects TRBV11-2 to TRBJ1-1, with TRBD1 as a possible D gene (5 bases). V lost 4 bases and J lost 4, with 13 bases in between. Germline CDR1 and CDR2: SGHAT and FQNNGV. This CDR3 spans 14 amino acids. The CDR3 reads CASSSGLPGTEAFF. The CDR3 bases are TGTGCCAGCAGCTCGGGACTGCCGGGCACTGAAGCTTTCTTT.

J is TRBJ2-7 and V is TRBV5-1; TRBD2 might be the D (6 bases). V lost 6 bases to trimming and J lost 4 bases, with 17 bases between them. In germline, CDR1 is SGHRS, CDR2 YFSETQ. The CDR3 is 14 amino acids. The chain's CDR3 is CASNPTAGLYEQYF. The CDR3 region has the DNA TGCGCCAGCAACCCAACCGCGGGGCTGTACGAGCAGTACTTC.

This clone has only a few counts. The CDR3, as DNA: TGTGCCAGCAGTGAATACTCCGGGGAGCTGTTTTTT. Its protein product is CASSEYSGELFF. The genes are TRBV25-1 and TRBJ2-2; D ambiguous. This CDR3 has 12 residues. V was trimmed by 0 bases and J by 6 bases, leaving 2 bases between them. Germline CDR1 and CDR2: MGHDK and SYGVNS. Filled out from reference TRBV25-1 and TRBJ2-2, the complete variable domain reads EADIYQTPRYLVIGTGKKITLECSQTMGHDKMYWYQQDPGMELHLIHYSYGVNSTEKGDLSSESTVSRIRTEHFPLTLESARPSHTSQYLCASSEYSGELFFGEGSRLTVL.

The J gene is TRBJ2-2, the V gene TRBV5-4; D is possibly TRBD2 (5 bases). Germline V CDR1 and CDR2: SGHNT, YYREEE (reference sequence). V was clipped by 2 bases and J by 5 bases, with 7 bases between them. CDR3 length: 13 residues. The DNA of the CDR3 is TGTGCCAGCAGCTTCGGCGGGACCGGGGAGCTGTTTTTT. Translated, it gives CASSFGGTGELFF.

V gene TRBV5-1 combines with J gene TRBJ1-1, with D possibly TRBD1 on 5 matching bases. Per germline, CDR1 SGHRS and CDR2 YFSETQ. This CDR3 is 15 amino acids long. The V end lost 1 base, the J end lost 1 base, and 11 bases lay between the germline ends. The CDR3 loop is CASSLQGSENTEAFF. The DNA for the CDR3 is TGCGCCAGCAGCTTGCAGGGTTCGGAGAACACTGAAGCTTTCTTT.

This clone was detected once. The rearrangement uses TRBV5-1 and TRBJ1-5; a possible D gene is TRBD1 (5 bases). CDR1 and CDR2 from the germline V gene are SGHRS and YFSETQ. Between the trimmed V and J ends, which lost 0 bases and 5 bases, there was a span of 9 bases. CDR3 length: 14 residues. The CDR3 protein is CASSLVGGHQPQHF. CDR3 coding DNA: TGCGCCAGCAGCTTGGTGGGGGGTCATCAGCCCCAGCATTTT.

This chain links TRBV9 with TRBJ2-3; a weak D match, TRBD1 (6 bases). V dropped 3 bases and J dropped 6 bases, with 11 bases sitting between them. The CDR3 is made up of 13 amino acids. Germline-derived CDR1 and CDR2 are SGDLS and YYNGEE. CDR3 coding DNA: TGTGCCAGCAGCGAACAGGGAGTTGATACGCAGTATTTT. As protein: CASSEQGVDTQYF.

The chain carries TRBV5-1 and TRBJ2-1; D is ambiguous. Deletions cut 1 base from V and 0 bases from J, with 8 bases between. CDR1 is SGHRS and CDR2 is YFSETQ in the germline V gene. The CDR3 covers 15 residues. CDR3 loop: CASSLSLGSYNEQFF. In DNA, the CDR3 is TGCGCCAGCAGCTTGTCTCTCGGCTCCTACAATGAGCAGTTCTTC.

The chain employs TRBV7-9 and TRBJ2-5, with D perhaps TRBD2 (6 bases). The V and J ends lost 2 bases and 1 base respectively, with 8 bases between them. Germline CDR1 reads SEHNR; CDR2 reads FQNEAQ (reference sequence). This CDR3 is 14 amino acids long. The CDR3 DNA follows: TGTGCCAGCAGCTTAATGGAGGGCCAAGAGACCCAGTACTTC. Protein sequence: CASSLMEGQETQYF.